These T cell receptor beta chains were read from a single sample in a study of blood T cell repertoires in COVID-19. Method: immunoSEQ multiplex PCR; TCRdb's copy keeps in-frame clones and lacks some. The data show 50,000 to 80,000 clones, more than 65% seen once. Sequenced sample: peripheral blood. These receptors originate from a woman aged 55-70 years with acute or convalescent COVID-19. Both conserved end residues are part of each CDR3. A D gene is named only where the DNA matches it firmly. Size is stated for part of the rows, as once, few or many counts, or as a class when the clone is expanded.

j_call,clone_size,v_call,d_call,cdr3_aa,cdr3_nt
TRBJ1-1,few,TRBV9,-,CASSSLPGATEAFF,TGTGCCAGCAGCTCCCTCCCAGGGGCCACTGAAGCTTTCTTT
TRBJ2-7,-,TRBV5-4,-,CASSLKGTLYEQYF,TGTGCCAGCAGCTTGAAGGGGACTCTATACGAGCAGTACTTC
TRBJ1-1,-,TRBV19,TRBD1,CASGDRANTEAFF,TGTGCCAGTGGCGACAGGGCTAACACTGAAGCTTTCTTT
TRBJ1-1,few,TRBV10-3,-,CAISATGKKDTEAFF,TGTGCCATCAGTGCTACAGGGAAAAAGGACACTGAAGCTTTCTTT
TRBJ2-2,-,TRBV5-1,TRBD1,CASSPGQGGAGELFF,TGCGCCAGCAGTCCAGGACAGGGTGGGGCCGGGGAGCTGTTTTTT
TRBJ1-5,-,TRBV12-3/TRBV12-4,TRBD1,CASSDRGNQPQHF,TGTGCCAGCTCGGACAGGGGCAATCAGCCCCAGCATTTT
TRBJ2-7,once,TRBV18,-,CASSPGGYEQYF,TGTGCCAGCTCACCCGGAGGCTACGAGCAGTACTTC
TRBJ1-5,-,TRBV5-1,TRBD1,CASSSTGGGQPQHF,TGCGCCAGCAGCAGTACAGGGGGCGGTCAGCCCCAGCATTTT
TRBJ1-4,-,TRBV6-6,TRBD1,CASRSGQGLSEKLFF,TGTGCCAGCAGGTCGGGACAGGGGTTGAGTGAAAAACTGTTTTTT
TRBJ1-3,-,TRBV2,-,CASRRYSGNTIYF,TGTGCCAGCAGACGCTACTCTGGAAACACCATATATTTT
TRBJ1-2,-,TRBV18,-,CASSPRTQGNYGYTF,TGTGCCAGCTCACCACGTACACAGGGAAACTATGGCTACACCTTC
TRBJ2-2,-,TRBV11-2,-,CASSLGRGSGELFF,TGTGCCAGCAGCTTAGGGCGCGGCTCCGGGGAGCTGTTTTTT
TRBJ1-1,-,TRBV6-5,TRBD1,CASRRQGAEAFF,TGTGCCAGCAGAAGACAGGGGGCTGAAGCTTTCTTT
TRBJ1-3,-,TRBV3-1/TRBV3-2,-,CASSQDRVSGNTIYF,TGTGCCAGCAGCCAAGACAGGGTCTCTGGAAACACCATATATTTT
TRBJ1-1,-,TRBV5-1,-,CASSLGTRNTEAFF,TGCGCCAGCAGCTTGGGGACAAGGAACACTGAAGCTTTCTTT
TRBJ1-2,-,TRBV6-5,TRBD1,CASSNTGGYGYTF,TGTGCCAGCAGTAACACAGGGGGGTATGGCTACACCTTC
TRBJ2-3,-,TRBV5-1,TRBD1,CASSFVTGGETDTQYF,TGCGCCAGCAGCTTTGTGACAGGGGGCGAAACAGATACGCAGTATTTT
TRBJ2-1,-,TRBV18,-,CASSIGGRDNEQFF,TGTGCCAGCTCAATTGGGGGGAGAGACAATGAGCAGTTCTTC
TRBJ2-2,-,TRBV7-6,-,CASRPDSTGELFF,TGTGCCAGCAGGCCGGACTCCACCGGGGAGCTGTTTTTT
TRBJ1-2,-,TRBV7-8,-,CASSSKGGGAYGYTF,TGTGCCAGCAGCTCGAAAGGTGGGGGGGCCTATGGCTACACCTTC
TRBJ1-2,-,TRBV2,TRBD1,CASTRGFDGYTF,TGTGCCAGCACCAGGGGGTTTGATGGCTACACCTTC
TRBJ1-2,-,TRBV14,-,CASSQEMVGGGYTF,TGTGCCAGCAGCCAAGAGATGGTTGGCGGGGGCTACACCTTC
TRBJ1-2,few,TRBV5-1,TRBD1,CASSPDRGAYYGYTF,TGCGCCAGCAGCCCAGACAGGGGGGCGTACTATGGCTACACCTTC
TRBJ1-1,-,TRBV29-1,-,CSALTSRVSVNTEAFF,TGCAGCGCTTTGACGTCGAGGGTATCGGTAAACACTGAAGCTTTCTTT
TRBJ1-1,-,TRBV19,-,CASSHPAGAEAFF,TGTGCCAGTAGCCATCCTGCGGGGGCTGAAGCTTTCTTT
TRBJ2-7,-,TRBV7-9,TRBD1,CASSFLGDRTYEQYF,TGTGCCAGCAGCTTTCTCGGGGACAGAACCTACGAGCAGTACTTC
TRBJ1-6,-,TRBV2,-,CASWLGANSPLHF,TGTGCCAGCTGGCTGGGGGCGAATTCACCCCTCCACTTT
TRBJ1-1,few,TRBV13,-,CASRTRGGERDTEAFF,TGTGCCAGCCGGACCCGGGGGGGGGAACGGGACACTGAAGCTTTCTTT
TRBJ2-7,-,TRBV2,TRBD1,CASTSLREGGDEQYF,TGTGCCAGCACCTCCCTCCGAGAAGGGGGCGACGAGCAGTACTTC
TRBJ1-2,few,TRBV7-9,-,CASSSDAEVLHGYTF,TGTGCCAGCAGTTCTGACGCAGAGGTTTTGCATGGCTACACCTTC